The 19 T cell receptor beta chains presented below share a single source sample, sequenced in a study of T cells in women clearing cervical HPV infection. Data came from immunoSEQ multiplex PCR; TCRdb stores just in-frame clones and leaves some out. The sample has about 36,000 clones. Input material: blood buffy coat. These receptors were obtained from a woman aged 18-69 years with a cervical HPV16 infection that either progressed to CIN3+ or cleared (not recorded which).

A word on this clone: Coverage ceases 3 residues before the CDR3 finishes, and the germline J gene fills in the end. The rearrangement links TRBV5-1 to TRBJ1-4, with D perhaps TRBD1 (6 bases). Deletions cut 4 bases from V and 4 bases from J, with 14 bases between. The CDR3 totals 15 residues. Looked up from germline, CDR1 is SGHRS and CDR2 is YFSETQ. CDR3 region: CASSTGQRVNEKLFF. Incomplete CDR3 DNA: TGCGCCAGCAGCACCGGACAGAGAGTTAATGAAAAA. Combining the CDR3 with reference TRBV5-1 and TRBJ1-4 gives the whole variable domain KAGVTQTPRYLIKTRGQQVTLSCSPISGHRSVSWYQQTPGQGLQFLFEYFSETQRNKGNFPGRFSGRQFSNSRSEMNVSTLELGDSALYLCASSTGQRVNEKLFFGSGTQLSVL.

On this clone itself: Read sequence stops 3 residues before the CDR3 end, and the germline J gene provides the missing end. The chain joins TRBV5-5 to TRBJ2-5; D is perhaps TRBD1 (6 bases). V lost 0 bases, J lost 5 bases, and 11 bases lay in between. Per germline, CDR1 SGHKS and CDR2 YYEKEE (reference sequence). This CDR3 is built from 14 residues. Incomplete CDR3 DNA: TGTGCCAGCAGCTTGGTGAGGACAGCGGAGACC. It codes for CASSLVRTAET. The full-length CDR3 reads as CASSLVRTAETQYF.

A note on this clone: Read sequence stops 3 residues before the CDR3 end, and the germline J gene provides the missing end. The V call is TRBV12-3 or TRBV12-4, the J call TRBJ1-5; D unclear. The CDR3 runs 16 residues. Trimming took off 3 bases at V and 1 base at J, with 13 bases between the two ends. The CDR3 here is CASSLFRGKSNQPQHF. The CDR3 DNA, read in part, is TGTGCCAGCAGTTTGTTTCGGGGTAAAAGCAATCAGCCC.

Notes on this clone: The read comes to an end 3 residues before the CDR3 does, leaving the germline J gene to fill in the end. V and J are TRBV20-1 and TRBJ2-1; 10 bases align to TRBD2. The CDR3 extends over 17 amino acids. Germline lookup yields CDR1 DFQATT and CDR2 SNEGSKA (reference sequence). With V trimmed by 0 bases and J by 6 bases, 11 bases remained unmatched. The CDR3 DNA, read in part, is TGCAGTGCTAGAGAGACCCTAGCGGGAGTCCTCCCCAATGAG. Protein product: CSARETLAGVLPNE. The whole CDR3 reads CSARETLAGVLPNEQFF.

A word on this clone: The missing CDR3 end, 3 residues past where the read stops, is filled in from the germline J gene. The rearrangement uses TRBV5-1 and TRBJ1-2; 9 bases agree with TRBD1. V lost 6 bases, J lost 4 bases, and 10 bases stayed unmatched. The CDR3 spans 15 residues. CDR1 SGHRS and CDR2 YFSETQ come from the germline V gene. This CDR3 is CASTSTGGSGYGYTF. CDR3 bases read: TGCGCCAGCACCTCCACAGGGGGCAGTGGCTATGGC.

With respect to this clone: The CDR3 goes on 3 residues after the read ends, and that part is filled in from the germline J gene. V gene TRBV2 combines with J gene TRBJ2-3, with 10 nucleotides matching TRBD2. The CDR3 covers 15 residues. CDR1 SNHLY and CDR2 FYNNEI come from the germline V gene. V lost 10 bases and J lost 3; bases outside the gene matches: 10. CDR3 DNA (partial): TGTGCCATCTCCCGGACTAGCGGTAGAACAGATACG. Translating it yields CAISRTSGRTDT. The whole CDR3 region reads CAISRTSGRTDTQYF.

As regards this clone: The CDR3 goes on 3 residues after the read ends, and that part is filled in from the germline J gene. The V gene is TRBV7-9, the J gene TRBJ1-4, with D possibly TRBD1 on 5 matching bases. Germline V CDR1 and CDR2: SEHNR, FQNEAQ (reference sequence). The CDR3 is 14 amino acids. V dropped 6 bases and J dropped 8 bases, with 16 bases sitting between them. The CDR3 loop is CASSDQGAGEKLFF. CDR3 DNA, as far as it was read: TGTGCCAGCAGTGACCAGGGAGCTGGGGAAAAA.

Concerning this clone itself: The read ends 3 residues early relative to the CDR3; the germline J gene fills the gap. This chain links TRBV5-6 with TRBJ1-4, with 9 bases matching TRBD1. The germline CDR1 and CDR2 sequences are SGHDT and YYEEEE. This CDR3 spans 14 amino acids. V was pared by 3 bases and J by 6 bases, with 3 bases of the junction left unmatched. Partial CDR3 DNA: TGTGCCAGCAGCTCCACAGGGGGCGATGAAAAA. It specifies CASSSTGGDEK. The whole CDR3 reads CASSSTGGDEKLFF.

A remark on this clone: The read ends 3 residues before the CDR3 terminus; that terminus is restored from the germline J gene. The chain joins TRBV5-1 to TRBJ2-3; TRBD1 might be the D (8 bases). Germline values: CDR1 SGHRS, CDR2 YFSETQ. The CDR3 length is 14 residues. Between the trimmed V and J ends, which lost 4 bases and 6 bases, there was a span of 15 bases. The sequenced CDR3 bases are TGCGCCAGCAGCGTCGGACAGGGAGGGGATACG. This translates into CASSVGQGGDT. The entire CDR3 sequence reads CASSVGQGGDTQYF.

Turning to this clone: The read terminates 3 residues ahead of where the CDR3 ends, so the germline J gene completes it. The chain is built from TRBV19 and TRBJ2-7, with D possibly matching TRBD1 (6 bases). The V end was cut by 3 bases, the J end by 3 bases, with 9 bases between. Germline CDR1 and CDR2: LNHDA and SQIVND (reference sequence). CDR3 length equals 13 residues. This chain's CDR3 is CASSIEQGYEQYF. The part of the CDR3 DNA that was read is TGTGCCAGTAGTATCGAACAGGGCTACGAG.

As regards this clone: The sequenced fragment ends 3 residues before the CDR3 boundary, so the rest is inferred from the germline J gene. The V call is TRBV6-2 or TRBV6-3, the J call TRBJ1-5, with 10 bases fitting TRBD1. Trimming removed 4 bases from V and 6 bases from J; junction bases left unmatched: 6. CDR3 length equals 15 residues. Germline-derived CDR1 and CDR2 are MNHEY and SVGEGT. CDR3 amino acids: CASSFGTGEFQPQHF. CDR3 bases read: TGTGCCAGCAGTTTTGGGACAGGGGAGTTTCAGCCC.

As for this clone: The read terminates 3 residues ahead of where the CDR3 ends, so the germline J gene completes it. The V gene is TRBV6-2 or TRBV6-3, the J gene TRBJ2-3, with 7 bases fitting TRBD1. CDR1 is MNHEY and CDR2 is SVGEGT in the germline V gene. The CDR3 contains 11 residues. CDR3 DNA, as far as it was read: TGTGCCAGCATCCTAGGGGGCACG. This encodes CASILGGT. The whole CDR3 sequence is CASILGGTQYF.

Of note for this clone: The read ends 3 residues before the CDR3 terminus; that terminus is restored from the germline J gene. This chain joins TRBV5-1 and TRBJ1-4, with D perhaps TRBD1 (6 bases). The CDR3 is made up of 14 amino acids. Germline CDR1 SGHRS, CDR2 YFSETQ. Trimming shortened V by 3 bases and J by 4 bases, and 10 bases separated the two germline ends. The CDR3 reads CASSYQGSNEKLFF. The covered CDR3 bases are TGCGCCAGCAGCTACCAGGGGAGTAATGAAAAA.

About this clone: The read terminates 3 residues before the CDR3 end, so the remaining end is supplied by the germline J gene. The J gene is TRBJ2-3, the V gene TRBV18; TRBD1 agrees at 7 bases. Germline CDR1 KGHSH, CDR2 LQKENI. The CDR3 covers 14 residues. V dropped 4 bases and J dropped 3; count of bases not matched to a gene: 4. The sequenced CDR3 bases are TGTGCCAGCTCACTATGGACAGGAACAGATACG. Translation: CASSLWTGTDT. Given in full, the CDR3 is CASSLWTGTDTQYF.

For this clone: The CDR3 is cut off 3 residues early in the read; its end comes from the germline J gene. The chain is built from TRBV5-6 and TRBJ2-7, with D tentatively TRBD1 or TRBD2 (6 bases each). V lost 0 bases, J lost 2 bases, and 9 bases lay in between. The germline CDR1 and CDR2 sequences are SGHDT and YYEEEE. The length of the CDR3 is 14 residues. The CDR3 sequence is CASSLGGTPYEQYF. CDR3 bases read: TGTGCCAGCAGCTTGGGCGGGACACCCTACGAG.

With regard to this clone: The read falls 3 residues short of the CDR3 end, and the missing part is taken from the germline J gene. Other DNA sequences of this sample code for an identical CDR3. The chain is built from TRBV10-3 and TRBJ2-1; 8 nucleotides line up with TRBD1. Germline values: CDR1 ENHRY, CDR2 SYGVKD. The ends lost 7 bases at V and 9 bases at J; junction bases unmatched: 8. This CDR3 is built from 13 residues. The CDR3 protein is CAITLTGAGEQFF. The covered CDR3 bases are TGTGCCATCACCCTGACAGGGGCGGGTGAG.

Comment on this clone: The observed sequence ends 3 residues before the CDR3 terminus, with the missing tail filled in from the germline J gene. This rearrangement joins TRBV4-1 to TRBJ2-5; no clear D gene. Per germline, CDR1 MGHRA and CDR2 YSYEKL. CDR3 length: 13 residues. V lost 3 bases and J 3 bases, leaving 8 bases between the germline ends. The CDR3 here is CASSQSREETQYF. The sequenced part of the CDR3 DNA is TGCGCCAGCAGCCAGAGTAGGGAAGAGACC.

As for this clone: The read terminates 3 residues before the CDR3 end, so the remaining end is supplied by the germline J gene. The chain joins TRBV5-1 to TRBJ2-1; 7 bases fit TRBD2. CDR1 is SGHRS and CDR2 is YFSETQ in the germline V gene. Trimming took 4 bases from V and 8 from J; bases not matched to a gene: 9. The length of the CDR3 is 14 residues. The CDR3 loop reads CASSQQAGVDEQFF. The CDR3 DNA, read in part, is TGCGCCAGCAGCCAGCAGGCGGGAGTTGATGAG.

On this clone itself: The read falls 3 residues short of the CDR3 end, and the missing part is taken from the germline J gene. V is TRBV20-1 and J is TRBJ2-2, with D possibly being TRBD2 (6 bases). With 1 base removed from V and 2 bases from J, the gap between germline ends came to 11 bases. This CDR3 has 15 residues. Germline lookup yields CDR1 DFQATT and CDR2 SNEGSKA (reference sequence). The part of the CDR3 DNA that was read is TGCAGTGCTAGAGTGGCGGGGCTAAACACCGGGGAG. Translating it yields CSARVAGLNTGE. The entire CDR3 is CSARVAGLNTGELFF.